The 23 T cell receptor beta chains given below trace back to one sample, sequenced in a study of blood T cell repertoires in COVID-19. Profiling relied on immunoSEQ multiplex PCR, and the TCRdb table lists in-frame clones only, not all of them. The sample contains 200,000 to 250,000 clones, around 87% of which appear only once. The sequenced sample was peripheral blood. The receptors were sampled from a woman between 70 and 85 years old with active or convalescent COVID-19.

The chain couples TRBV2 to TRBJ1-4; D perhaps matches TRBD1 (5 bases). Germline V gene data show CDR1 as SNHLY and CDR2 as FYNNEI. The CDR3 runs to 13 residues. Trimming left V 6 bases short and J 11 bases short, with 16 bases between. CDR3 sequence (DNA): TGTGCCAGCAGCCGACCGGGGGTCTACAAACTGTTTTTT. Residues: CASSRPGVYKLFF.

The rearrangement links TRBV19 to TRBJ1-1; TRBD1 agrees at 8 bases. Trimming at V came to 4 bases and at J to 4 bases, leaving 11 bases not matched to a gene. CDR1 and CDR2 (germline): LNHDA, SQIVND (reference sequence). The CDR3 is made up of 16 amino acids. CDR3 region: CASSRMQGALVTEAFF. Here the CDR3 DNA reads TGTGCCAGTAGTAGAATGCAGGGGGCGTTGGTCACTGAAGCTTTCTTT.

V is TRBV6-5 and J is TRBJ1-2; D call uncertain. Trimming took off 6 bases at V and 4 bases at J, with 9 bases between the two ends. Looked up from germline, CDR1 is MNHEY and CDR2 is SVGAGI. The CDR3 covers 12 residues. The CDR3 loop is CASSPRGYGYTF. The CDR3 bases are TGTGCCAGCAGCCCGAGAGGCTATGGCTACACCTTC.

The chain recombines TRBV6-4 with TRBJ1-2, with 8 positions matching TRBD1. Trimming cost V 6 bases and J 4 bases; bases outside gene matches: 7. CDR1 and CDR2 from the germline V gene are MRHNA and SNTAGT. The CDR3 sequence is 14 residues long. The CDR3 coding sequence is TGTGCCAGCAGGAGGACAGGGTCCCCCTATGGCTACACCTTC. It is translated as CASRRTGSPYGYTF.

This rearrangement joins TRBV7-2 to TRBJ2-1; TRBD2 might be the D (5 bases). The CDR3 runs 13 residues. Germline V gene sequence: CDR1 SGHTA, CDR2 FQGNSA. Trimming stripped 3 bases from V and 8 bases from J, with 11 bases between. In DNA form, the CDR3 reads TGTGCCAGCAGCTTCGTGGACTCTCATGAGCAGTTCTTC. Translation gives CASSFVDSHEQFF.

The CDR3 nucleotides read TGTGCCAGTAGTATCCGACAGGGGGCTGCTCAGCCCCAGCATTTT. Translated, it gives CASSIRQGAAQPQHF. V gene TRBV19 combines with J gene TRBJ1-5, with 10 positions matching TRBD1. Germline V gene lookup returns CDR1 LNHDA and CDR2 SQIVND (reference sequence). The ends lost 3 bases at V and 6 bases at J; junction bases unmatched: 5. CDR3 length: 15 amino acids.

This clone was picked up a small number of times. The genes are TRBV5-1 and TRBJ2-1; 9 bases align to TRBD2. V was pared by 0 bases and J by 6 bases, with 13 bases of the junction left unmatched. CDR1 is SGHRS and CDR2 is YFSETQ in the germline V gene. This CDR3 spans 18 amino acids. This CDR3 reads CASSLEPGTSRGGNEQFF. In nucleotides, the CDR3 is TGCGCCAGCAGCTTGGAACCCGGGACTAGCAGAGGGGGCAATGAGCAGTTCTTC. Based on the CDR3 plus reference TRBV5-1 and TRBJ2-1, the full variable domain is KAGVTQTPRYLIKTRGQQVTLSCSPISGHRSVSWYQQTPGQGLQFLFEYFSETQRNKGNFPGRFSGRQFSNSRSEMNVSTLELGDSALYLCASSLEPGTSRGGNEQFFGPGTRLTVL.

The chain uses TRBV3-1 (or the pseudogene TRBV3-2) and TRBJ1-2; TRBD1 might be the D (5 bases). The CDR3 loop spans 13 amino acids. The V end lost 4 bases, the J end lost 4 bases, and 10 bases lay between the germline ends. Per germline, CDR1 LGHDT and CDR2 YNNKEL (reference sequence). CDR3 region: CASSPGVLYGYTF. As DNA, the CDR3 is TGTGCCAGCAGCCCGGGGGTGCTCTATGGCTACACCTTC.

The V gene is TRBV3-1 (or the pseudogene TRBV3-2), the J gene TRBJ1-1; D not resolved. The ends were cut back, 7 bases at V and 1 base at J, with 10 bases in the middle. This CDR3 has 13 residues. CDR1 is LGHDT, CDR2 YNNKEL, per germline (reference sequence). Here the CDR3 reads CASTRQRNTEAFF. The CDR3 DNA reads as TGTGCCAGCACCCGACAAAGGAACACTGAAGCTTTCTTT.

This chain connects TRBV6-2 or TRBV6-3 to TRBJ2-5; TRBD2 aligns across 10 bases. The CDR3 extends over 14 amino acids. V was pared by 6 bases and J by 2 bases, with 3 bases of the junction left unmatched. The germline V gene has CDR1 MNHEY and CDR2 SVGEGT. The DNA of the CDR3 is TGTGCCAGCAGCAGGACTAGCGGACAAGAGACCCAGTACTTC. Amino acids: CASSRTSGQETQYF.

This CDR3 is CASSLARSGLGYGYTF. The CDR3 bases are TGTGCCAGCAGCTTAGCCCGCTCGGGTTTAGGCTATGGCTACACCTTC. V is TRBV11-2 and J is TRBJ1-2; D ambiguous. This CDR3 comprises 16 residues. Per germline, CDR1 SGHAT and CDR2 FQNNGV. Trimming stripped 1 base from V and 4 bases from J, with 16 bases between.

The chain carries TRBV28 and TRBJ1-2; 11 bases line up with TRBD1. V lost 6 bases to trimming and J lost 6 bases; unmatched junction nucleotides: 12. Germline V CDR1 and CDR2: MDHEN, SYDVKM. The CDR3 has 16 amino acids. The CDR3 reads CASSLRVRDRGNGYTF. CDR3 bases: TGTGCCAGCAGCCTAAGAGTCCGGGACAGGGGGAATGGCTACACCTTC.

The V gene is TRBV12-3 or TRBV12-4, the J gene TRBJ2-2; D uncertain. V lost 2 bases and J 8 bases, leaving 9 bases between the germline ends. This CDR3 is 13 amino acids long. CDR3 residues: CASSLPLGGELFF. The CDR3 DNA sequence: TGTGCCAGCAGTTTACCCCTCGGTGGGGAGCTGTTTTTT.

The gene calls are TRBV29-1 and TRBJ2-6; D might be TRBD1 (6 bases). The CDR3 has 18 amino acids. V gave up 6 bases and J gave up 0 bases, with 21 bases separating them. The germline gives CDR1 SQVTM, CDR2 ANQGSEA. The CDR3 is CSVGGQIQGPSGANVLTF. CDR3 coding DNA: TGCAGCGTGGGTGGCCAAATACAGGGCCCCTCTGGGGCCAACGTCCTGACTTTC. Drawing the rest from reference TRBV29-1 and TRBJ2-6, the complete variable domain is SAVISQKPSRDICQRGTSLTIQCQVDSQVTMMFWYRQQPGQSLTLIATANQGSEATYESGFVIDKFPISRPNLTFSTLTVSNMSPEDSSIYLCSVGGQIQGPSGANVLTFGAGSRLTVL.

The chain combines TRBV5-1 with TRBJ1-3, with 9 bases that match TRBD1. CDR1 and CDR2 (germline): SGHRS, YFSETQ. V dropped 1 base and J dropped 5; count of bases not matched to a gene: 19. This CDR3 is 20 amino acids long. The CDR3 here is CASSLFSRDRDSVTRNTIYF. CDR3 DNA: TGCGCCAGCAGCTTGTTCAGTCGGGACAGGGATTCCGTTACACGAAACACCATATATTTT.

V and J are TRBV6-6 and TRBJ2-7; weak D call: TRBD2 (5 bases). The V and J ends lost 5 bases and 0 bases respectively, with 20 bases between them. The CDR3 is made up of 17 amino acids. The germline gives CDR1 MNHNY, CDR2 SVGAGI (reference sequence). As DNA, the CDR3 is TGTGCCAGCAGTCCCCTCAAACCGGGGTCACTCTCCTACGAGCAGTACTTC. Translating gives CASSPLKPGSLSYEQYF.

The chain recombines TRBV9 with TRBJ1-2; TRBD1 aligns across 8 bases. The CDR3 runs 14 residues. Trimming removed 3 bases from V and 5 bases from J; junction bases left unmatched: 6. Germline-derived CDR1 and CDR2 are SGDLS and YYNGEE. The CDR3 coding sequence is TGTGCCAGCAGCGCCTGGACAGGGAGTTATGGCTACACCTTC. Translated, it gives CASSAWTGSYGYTF.

The genes are TRBV7-6 and TRBJ1-5; 10 bases agree with TRBD1. J was trimmed by 11 bases and V by 4 bases; bases with no gene match: 11. Germline-derived CDR1 and CDR2 are SGHVS and FNYEAQ. The CDR3 is 15 amino acids. CDR3 in DNA: TGTGCCAGCAGCTCCTTGGACAGGGGGGAATCAGCCCAGCATTTT. Protein product: CASSSLDRGESAQHF.

CDR3 protein: CATSDLGLAGGDEQFF. The CDR3 DNA follows: TGTGCCACCAGTGATTTGGGGCTAGCGGGGGGCGATGAGCAGTTCTTC. The chain uses TRBV24-1 and TRBJ2-1, with 11 bases identical to TRBD2. The CDR3 has 16 residues. In germline, CDR1 is KGHDR, CDR2 SFDVKD. The V segment lost 0 bases and the J segment 8 bases; nucleotides outside the gene matches: 5.

This clone was observed a few times. The chain combines TRBV23-1 with TRBJ1-1; tentative D call: TRBD1 (6 bases). TRBV23-1 is classed as an ORF, of uncertain function. Trimming cost V 2 bases and J 1 base, with 8 bases left between them. CDR3 length: 14 amino acids. CDR3 region: CASSQAGENTEAFF. CDR3 nucleotide sequence: TGCGCCAGCAGTCAAGCAGGGGAGAACACTGAAGCTTTCTTT.

The chain carries TRBV5-1 and TRBJ1-4; the D gene is possibly TRBD1 (6 bases). The germline V gene encodes CDR1 SGHRS and CDR2 YFSETQ. V lost 6 bases and J 0 bases, leaving 12 bases between the germline ends. The CDR3 totals 15 residues. The CDR3 protein is CASKGVMATNEKLFF. CDR3 in DNA: TGCGCCAGCAAGGGGGTAATGGCAACTAATGAAAAACTGTTTTTT.

This rearrangement joins TRBV19 to TRBJ2-7, with D tentatively TRBD2 (7 bases). Germline V gene data show CDR1 as LNHDA and CDR2 as SQIVND (reference sequence). The germline V and J ends were trimmed by 8 bases and 6 bases, with 17 bases remaining between them. The CDR3 covers 13 residues. The CDR3 DNA reads TGTGCCAGTTCCGATACCCGGGGGGCCGAGCAGTACTTC. Protein: CASSDTRGAEQYF.

The chain recombines TRBV10-3 with TRBJ1-1, with D unresolved. V lost 0 bases and J 0 bases, leaving 5 bases between the germline ends. Per the germline V gene, CDR1 is ENHRY and CDR2 is SYGVKD. This CDR3 is 14 amino acids long. In DNA form, the CDR3 reads TGTGCCATCAGTGAGTCATCCTTGAACACTGAAGCTTTCTTT. It translates to CAISESSLNTEAFF.